Shown below are 24 T cell receptor beta chains from a single sample sequenced in a study of cytomegalovirus exposure and HLA in healthy donors. 60 Vbeta and 13 Jbeta primers were used in PCR. Here immunoSEQ multiplex PCR was the method, and the copy in TCRdb shows in-frame clones only, minus some. This table has around 150,000 clones, 76% appearing once. Sequences were obtained from PBMCs. The source is a man aged 55 to 69 in good health and CMV-seronegative.

The CDR3 here is CATSRDLRQGSYEQYF. CDR3 DNA: TGTGCCACCAGCAGAGATCTAAGACAGGGGTCCTACGAGCAGTACTTC. The genes are TRBV15 and TRBJ2-7; 8 bases align to TRBD1. Germline CDR1 and CDR2: LNHNV and YYDKDF (reference sequence). V was clipped by 0 bases and J by 1 base; unmatched bases: 5. The CDR3 runs 16 residues.

The rearrangement uses TRBV5-1 and TRBJ2-2; no clear D gene. Germline V gene sequence: CDR1 SGHRS, CDR2 YFSETQ. The CDR3 has 16 amino acids. With 0 bases removed from V and 6 bases from J, the gap between germline ends came to 15 bases. CDR3 nucleotides: TGCGCCAGCAGCTTGGTTGGTAGAGGTTACGCCGGGGAGCTGTTTTTT. Protein product: CASSLVGRGYAGELFF.

The chain combines TRBV28 with TRBJ1-2; tentatively, D is TRBD1 (5 bases). Germline CDR1 reads MDHEN; CDR2 reads SYDVKM. V dropped 5 bases and J dropped 8 bases, with 27 bases sitting between them. This CDR3 region has 17 residues. The CDR3 DNA reads as TGTGCCAGCAGTCCCGCGATCCTAGCGGGGGGTATCGGGGGCTACACCTTC. Translation: CASSPAILAGGIGGYTF.

CDR3 in amino acids: CASSQGRDTEAFF. The CDR3 coding sequence is TGTGCCAGCAGCCAGGGCAGGGACACTGAAGCTTTCTTT. The chain carries TRBV5-4 and TRBJ1-1; perhaps TRBD1 as D (5 bases). Trimming pared 4 bases from V and 3 bases from J, leaving 10 bases between. The CDR3 is made up of 13 amino acids. The germline CDR1 and CDR2 sequences are SGHNT and YYREEE (reference sequence).

The rearrangement joins TRBV7-2 to TRBJ2-5; the D gene is possibly TRBD2 (5 bases). This CDR3 has 13 residues. V dropped 0 bases and J dropped 5 bases, with 7 bases sitting between them. Per germline, CDR1 SGHTA and CDR2 FQGNSA. For the CDR3, the DNA is TGTGCCAGCAGCTTAGCCAGAGGGGAGACCCAGTACTTC. This translates into CASSLARGETQYF.

This sequence joins TRBV4-1 and TRBJ2-7; D remains ambiguous. CDR1 and CDR2 (germline): MGHRA, YSYEKL. This CDR3 comprises 15 residues. V shed 3 bases and J shed 2 bases, with 14 bases lying between them. The CDR3 DNA reads TGCGCCAGCAGCCAGGTAATAAAGCCCCCCTACGAGCAGTACTTC. Translating gives CASSQVIKPPYEQYF.

The chain couples TRBV11-2 to TRBJ1-6; D call uncertain. The CDR3 covers 13 residues. The V gene's germline CDR1 is SGHAT and CDR2 FQNNGV. The V and J ends lost 5 bases and 3 bases respectively, with 5 bases between them. The CDR3 reads CASSPYYNSPLHF. DNA for the CDR3: TGTGCCAGCAGCCCCTACTATAATTCACCCCTCCACTTT. Supplemented by reference TRBV11-2 and TRBJ1-6, the full variable domain reads EAGVAQSPRYKIIEKRQSVAFWCNPISGHATLYWYQQILGQGPKLLIQFQNNGVVDDSQLPKDRFSAERLKGVDSTLKIQPAKLEDSAVYLCASSPYYNSPLHFGNGTRLTVT.

The chain recombines TRBV7-2 with TRBJ2-6, with TRBD1 identical over 11 bases. V was clipped by 4 bases and J by 2 bases; unmatched bases: 10. This CDR3 has 19 amino acids. Looked up from germline, CDR1 is SGHTA and CDR2 is FQGNSA. The CDR3 DNA sequence: TGTGCCAGCAGCTCCTACCCTTGGACAGGGGGCGCTGGGGCCAACGTCCTGACTTTC. It yields the protein CASSSYPWTGGAGANVLTF.

V is TRBV27 and J is TRBJ2-5; 10 nucleotides agree with TRBD1. CDR1 and CDR2 from the germline V gene are MNHEY and SMNVEV (reference sequence). The CDR3 has 16 residues. Trimming took 4 bases from V and 0 from J; bases not matched to a gene: 5. This CDR3 is CASSSTGTGDQETQYF. The DNA for the CDR3 is TGTGCCAGCAGTTCGACCGGGACAGGGGACCAAGAGACCCAGTACTTC.

The V call is TRBV10-2, the J call TRBJ2-5, with 8 nucleotides matching TRBD2. This CDR3 contains 13 residues. V was clipped by 2 bases and J by 13 bases; unmatched bases: 9. Per the germline V gene, CDR1 is WSHSY and CDR2 is SAAADI. CDR3 sequence reads: CASSEAAGALVYF. The CDR3 nucleotides read TGCGCCAGCAGTGAGGCAGCGGGGGCCCTGGTGTACTTC.

The chain couples TRBV5-4 to TRBJ2-5, with D perhaps matching TRBD1 (7 bases). Near its end, the DNA agrees better with TRBJ2-7, so the J call may be wrong. Germline CDR1 SGHNT, CDR2 YYREEE (reference sequence). The CDR3 extends over 16 amino acids. The CDR3 DNA follows: TGTGCCAGCAGCTTGGCCCAGGGGGGCTTCTTCTACGAGCAGTACTTC. As protein: CASSLAQGGFFYEQYF.

The gene calls are TRBV30 and TRBJ2-7; D is unclear. The length of the CDR3 is 8 residues. The germline V gene encodes CDR1 GTSNPN and CDR2 SVGIG (reference sequence). V gave up 6 bases and J gave up 7 bases, with 4 bases separating them. The CDR3 reads CACEEQYF. Here the CDR3 DNA reads TGTGCCTGCGAGGAGCAGTACTTC.

The chain employs TRBV5-1 and TRBJ2-5, with 11 positions matching TRBD1. Trimming at V came to 5 bases and at J to 4 bases, leaving 16 bases not matched to a gene. This CDR3 is built from 18 residues. Germline V CDR1 and CDR2: SGHRS, YFSETQ. The CDR3 region is CASSRGQGATQITETQYF. The CDR3 DNA is TGCGCCAGCAGTCGTGGACAGGGGGCCACCCAGATCACAGAGACCCAGTACTTC.

This clone was seen just once. The V and J genes are TRBV18 and TRBJ2-3; TRBD1 is a possible D gene (6 bases). The CDR3 has 15 amino acids. Trimming took 4 bases from V and 2 from J, leaving 13 bases between them. Germline V gene sequence: CDR1 KGHSH, CDR2 LQKENI. The CDR3 spells CASSRDRPPTDTQYF. Here the CDR3 DNA reads TGTGCCAGCTCACGTGACAGGCCCCCCACAGATACGCAGTATTTT.

V and J are TRBV7-8 and TRBJ1-3, with D possibly TRBD1 on 5 matching bases. Deletions cut 0 bases from V and 0 bases from J, with 9 bases between. CDR1 and CDR2 (germline): SGHVS, FQNEAQ. CDR3 length: 16 residues. The CDR3: CASSLATGFSGNTIYF. CDR3 DNA: TGTGCCAGCAGCTTAGCCACAGGTTTCTCTGGAAACACCATATATTTT. Filled out from reference TRBV7-8 and TRBJ1-3, the complete variable domain reads GAGVSQSPRYKVAKRGQDVALRCDPISGHVSLFWYQQALGQGPEFLTYFQNEAQLDKSGLPSDRFFAERPEGSVSTLKIQRTQQEDSAVYLCASSLATGFSGNTIYFGEGSWLTVV.

The CDR3 is CASSSGHAKNIQYF. CDR3 DNA: TGTGCCAGCAGCTCAGGTCACGCCAAAAACATTCAGTACTTC. This chain uses TRBV5-5 with TRBJ2-4, with D hard to call. The germline V gene has CDR1 SGHKS and CDR2 YYEKEE (reference sequence). This CDR3 comprises 14 residues. V was pared by 3 bases and J by 1 base, with 8 bases between.

The chain is built from TRBV20-1 and TRBJ2-3, with D tentatively TRBD1 (5 bases). The CDR3 has 11 amino acids. Trimming pared 6 bases from V and 7 bases from J, leaving 11 bases between. CDR1 is DFQATT and CDR2 is SNEGSKA in the germline V gene (reference sequence). CDR3: CSAYQGNTQYF. In DNA form, the CDR3 reads TGCAGTGCATATCAGGGAAATACGCAGTATTTT.

The chain is built from TRBV29-1 and TRBJ1-5; D gene unclear. V lost 4 bases and J 3 bases, leaving 10 bases between the germline ends. The CDR3 has 13 residues. The germline CDR1 and CDR2 sequences are SQVTM and ANQGSEA. CDR3 loop: CSVALAVNQPQHF. The CDR3 coding sequence is TGCAGCGTTGCATTGGCAGTCAATCAGCCCCAGCATTTT.

The rearrangement joins TRBV5-6 to TRBJ2-1, with 12 bases fitting TRBD2. Germline values: CDR1 SGHDT, CDR2 YYEEEE. With V trimmed by 3 bases and J by 7 bases, 14 bases remained unmatched. This CDR3 has 18 residues. CDR3 sequence reads: CASSSRRTSGIGSNEQFF. CDR3 nucleotide sequence: TGTGCCAGCAGCTCCAGGCGGACTAGCGGGATAGGGTCGAATGAGCAGTTCTTC.

This chain links TRBV28 with TRBJ2-6; TRBD1 matches at 8 bases. This CDR3 has 18 amino acids. The V gene end was trimmed by 7 bases and the J gene end by 0 bases; junction bases not matched to a gene: 11. Germline V CDR1 and CDR2: MDHEN, SYDVKM. Written as DNA, the CDR3 is TGTGCCAGCACCCGTAGGACAGGGTTGGGCTCTGGGGCCAACGTCCTGACTTTC. Protein product: CASTRRTGLGSGANVLTF.

V and J are TRBV19 and TRBJ1-5, with TRBD1 matching 8 bases. Germline V gene lookup returns CDR1 LNHDA and CDR2 SQIVND (reference sequence). V lost 9 bases and J lost 2; bases outside the gene matches: 15. This CDR3 region has 17 residues. CDR3 nucleotides: TGTGCCAGCACATATGCCCGGGACAGGATGGGCAATCAGCCCCAGCATTTT. It codes for CASTYARDRMGNQPQHF.

V usage is TRBV7-9 and J usage is TRBJ1-1; no clear D gene. The CDR3 has 13 residues. CDR1 and CDR2 (germline): SEHNR, FQNEAQ (reference sequence). V was trimmed by 2 bases and J by 4 bases, leaving 8 bases between them. The CDR3 DNA is TGTGCCAGCAGCTTACCCGGGGTCACTGAAGCTTTCTTT. It encodes CASSLPGVTEAFF.

The chain recombines TRBV7-2 with TRBJ2-7; 10 positions match TRBD2. V was clipped by 1 base and J by 6 bases; unmatched bases: 9. Germline V lookup: CDR1 SGHTA, CDR2 FQGNSA. The CDR3 spans 16 residues. In DNA, the CDR3 is TGTGCCAGCAGCTTAGATGGGCTAGCGGGGGACATCGAGCAGTACTTC. It specifies CASSLDGLAGDIEQYF.

The V call is TRBV6-5, the J call TRBJ2-7; D call uncertain. The V end lost 6 bases, the J end lost 4 bases, and 16 bases lay between the germline ends. The CDR3 length is 14 residues. CDR1 and CDR2 (germline): MNHEY, SVGAGI. The CDR3 nucleotides are TGTGCCAGCAGACCCGCGCCCCCCCGGTACGAGCAGTACTTC. Translated: CASRPAPPRYEQYF.